In this sample, the clone carrying this T cell receptor (beta chain) turned up a few times. The use of a sample-barcoded 5' primer and a J-beta primer mix characterized a second PCR of about 6 to 12 cycles. Each CDR3 protein gets one entry after TCRdb re-called the 5' RACE reads with MiXCR. This sample carries some 1.4 million distinct CDR3 sequences, 35% to 45% of them seen once, and the ten largest clones take 7% to 9%. This sample was included in a study of blood T cells in healthy people across ages. The sequenced sample was blood. This clonotype was obtained from a woman under 30 in good health.

The CDR3 loop reads CSAPRTGRAFF. The DNA for the CDR3 is TGCAGTGCTCCCCGGACAGGGCGGGCTTTCTTT. This chain links TRBV20-1 with TRBJ1-1; 8 nucleotides line up with TRBD1. CDR3 length: 11 residues. Looked up from germline, CDR1 is DFQATT and CDR2 is SNEGSKA (reference sequence). V shed 5 bases and J 11 bases; nucleotides not matched to a gene: 7.